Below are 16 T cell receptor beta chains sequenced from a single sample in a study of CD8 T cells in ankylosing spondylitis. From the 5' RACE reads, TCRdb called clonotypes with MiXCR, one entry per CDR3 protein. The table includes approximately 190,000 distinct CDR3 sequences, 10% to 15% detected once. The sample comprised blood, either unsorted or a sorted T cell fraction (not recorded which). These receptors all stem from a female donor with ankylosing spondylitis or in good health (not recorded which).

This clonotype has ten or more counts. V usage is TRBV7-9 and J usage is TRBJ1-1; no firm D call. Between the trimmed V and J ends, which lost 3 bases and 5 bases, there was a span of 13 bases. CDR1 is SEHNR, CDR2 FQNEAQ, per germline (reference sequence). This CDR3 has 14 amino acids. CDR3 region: CASSFFPAGTEAFF. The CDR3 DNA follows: TGTGCCAGCAGCTTTTTCCCTGCGGGGACTGAAGCTTTCTTT. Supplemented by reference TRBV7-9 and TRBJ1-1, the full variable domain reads DTGVSQNPRHKITKRGQNVTFRCDPISEHNRLYWYRQTLGQGPEFLTYFQNEAQLEKSRLLSDRFSAERPKGSFSTLEIQRTEQGDSAMYLCASSFFPAGTEAFFGQGTRLTVV.

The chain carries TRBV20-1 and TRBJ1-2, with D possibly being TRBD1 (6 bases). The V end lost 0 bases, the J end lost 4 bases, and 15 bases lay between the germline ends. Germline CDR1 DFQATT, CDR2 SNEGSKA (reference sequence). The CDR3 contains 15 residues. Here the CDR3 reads CSARDQEGVGYGYTF. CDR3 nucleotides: TGCAGTGCTAGAGATCAAGAGGGGGTGGGCTATGGCTACACCTTC.

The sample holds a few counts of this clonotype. Here the CDR3 reads CASSLPGTSEQYF. CDR3 bases: TGTGCCAGCAGCTTGCCCGGGACTAGCGAGCAGTACTTC. This chain joins TRBV5-4 and TRBJ2-7, with TRBD2 matching 8 bases. CDR1 is SGHNT, CDR2 YYREEE, per germline (reference sequence). This CDR3 has 13 residues. V lost 1 base, J lost 6 bases, and 3 bases stayed unmatched.

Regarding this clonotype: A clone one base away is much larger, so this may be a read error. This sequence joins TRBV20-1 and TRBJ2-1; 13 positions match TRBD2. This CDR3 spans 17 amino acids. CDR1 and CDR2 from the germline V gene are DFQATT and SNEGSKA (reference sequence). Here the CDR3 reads CSTRAPMLGLAGVEQFF. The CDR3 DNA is TGCAGTACTAGAGCCCCCATGTTAGGACTAGCGGGAGTAGAGCAGTTCTTC.

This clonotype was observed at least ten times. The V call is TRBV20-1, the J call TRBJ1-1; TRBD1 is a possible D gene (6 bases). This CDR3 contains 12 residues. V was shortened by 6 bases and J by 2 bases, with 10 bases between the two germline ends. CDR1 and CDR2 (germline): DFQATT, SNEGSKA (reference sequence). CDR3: CSALGANTEAFF. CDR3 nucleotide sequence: TGCAGTGCCCTGGGGGCCAACACTGAAGCTTTCTTT.

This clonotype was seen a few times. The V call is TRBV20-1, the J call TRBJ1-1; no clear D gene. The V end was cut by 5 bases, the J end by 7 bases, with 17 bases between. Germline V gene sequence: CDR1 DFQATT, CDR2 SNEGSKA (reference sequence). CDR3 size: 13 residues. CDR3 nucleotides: TGCAGTGCTCTGGGCCCCCTGGACGATGAAGCTTTCTTT. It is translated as CSALGPLDDEAFF.

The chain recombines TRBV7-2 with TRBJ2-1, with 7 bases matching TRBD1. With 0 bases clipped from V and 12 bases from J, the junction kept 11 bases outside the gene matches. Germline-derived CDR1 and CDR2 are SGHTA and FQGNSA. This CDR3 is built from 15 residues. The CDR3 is CASSLALGGRGWQFF. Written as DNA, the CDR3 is TGTGCCAGCAGCTTAGCCCTAGGGGGCAGGGGATGGCAGTTCTTC.

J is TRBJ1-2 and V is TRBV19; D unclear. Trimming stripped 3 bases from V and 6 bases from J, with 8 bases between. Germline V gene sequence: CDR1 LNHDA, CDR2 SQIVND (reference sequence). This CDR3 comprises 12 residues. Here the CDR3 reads CASSIGRDGYTF. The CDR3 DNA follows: TGTGCCAGTAGTATCGGTCGGGATGGCTACACCTTC.

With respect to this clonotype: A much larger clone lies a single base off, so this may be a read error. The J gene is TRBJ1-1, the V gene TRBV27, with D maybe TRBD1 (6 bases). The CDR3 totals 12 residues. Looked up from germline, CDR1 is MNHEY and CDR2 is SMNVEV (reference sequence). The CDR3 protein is CPSCRGGTEAFF. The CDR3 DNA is TGTCCCAGCTGTCGAGGGGGGACTGAAGCTTTCTTT.

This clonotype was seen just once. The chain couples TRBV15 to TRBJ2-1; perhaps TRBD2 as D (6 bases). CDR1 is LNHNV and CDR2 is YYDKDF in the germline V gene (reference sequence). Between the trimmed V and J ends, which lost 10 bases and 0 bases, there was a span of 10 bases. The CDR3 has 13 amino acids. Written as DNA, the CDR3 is TGTGCCAGTAGCGGACCCTCCTACAATGAGCAGTTCTTC. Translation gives CASSGPSYNEQFF.

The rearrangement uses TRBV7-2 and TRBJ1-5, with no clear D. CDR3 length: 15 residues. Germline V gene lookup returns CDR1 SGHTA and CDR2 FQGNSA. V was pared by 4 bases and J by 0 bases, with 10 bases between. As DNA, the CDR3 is TGTGCCAGCAGCTCATCGTGGGGTAGCAATCAGCCCCAGCATTTT. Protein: CASSSSWGSNQPQHF.

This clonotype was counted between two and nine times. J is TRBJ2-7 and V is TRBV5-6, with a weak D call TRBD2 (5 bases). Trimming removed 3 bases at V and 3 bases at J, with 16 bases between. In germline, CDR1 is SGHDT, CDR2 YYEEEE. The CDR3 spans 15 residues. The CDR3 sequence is CASSSRAEGFYEQYF. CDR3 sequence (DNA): TGTGCCAGCAGCTCCCGAGCCGAGGGTTTCTACGAGCAGTACTTC.

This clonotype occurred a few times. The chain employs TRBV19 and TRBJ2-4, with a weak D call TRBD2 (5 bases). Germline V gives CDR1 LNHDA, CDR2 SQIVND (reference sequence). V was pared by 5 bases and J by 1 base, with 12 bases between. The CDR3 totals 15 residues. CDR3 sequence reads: CASSRRLGAKNIQYF. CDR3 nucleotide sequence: TGTGCCAGTAGTCGGAGGTTAGGGGCCAAAAACATTCAGTACTTC.

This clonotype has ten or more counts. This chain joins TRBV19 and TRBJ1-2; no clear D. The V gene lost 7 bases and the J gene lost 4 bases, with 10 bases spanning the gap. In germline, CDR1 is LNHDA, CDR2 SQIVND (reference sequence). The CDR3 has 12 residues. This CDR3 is CASTADSYGYTF. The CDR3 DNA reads TGTGCCAGTACTGCGGACTCCTATGGCTACACCTTC.

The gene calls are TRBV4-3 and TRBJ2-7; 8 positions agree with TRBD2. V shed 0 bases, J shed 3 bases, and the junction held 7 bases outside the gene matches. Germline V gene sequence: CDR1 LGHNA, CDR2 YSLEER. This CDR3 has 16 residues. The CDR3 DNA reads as TGCGCCAGCAGCCAAGATCGTGGCGGGAGGTACTACGAGCAGTACTTC. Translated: CASSQDRGGRYYEQYF.

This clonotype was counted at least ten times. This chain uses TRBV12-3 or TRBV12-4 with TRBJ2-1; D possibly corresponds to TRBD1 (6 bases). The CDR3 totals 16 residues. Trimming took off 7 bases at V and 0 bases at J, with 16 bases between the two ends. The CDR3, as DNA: TGTGCCAGCATGAGTCCTGACAGGAGCTCCTACAATGAGCAGTTCTTC. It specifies CASMSPDRSSYNEQFF.